One and the same sample provided the 30 T cell receptor beta chains below, sequenced in a study of OX40 agonist ivuxolimab in advanced cancers. Here immunoSEQ multiplex PCR was the method, and the copy in TCRdb shows in-frame clones only, minus some. Of 50,000 to 70,000 clones listed, roughly 93% are singletons. The sequenced sample was CD4+ or CD8+ T cells sorted from blood, obtained in a trial of the OX40 agonist ivuxolimab. These receptors came from an adult with an advanced solid tumor such as melanoma, head and neck, liver or kidney cancer.

The V gene is TRBV7-9, the J gene TRBJ2-7; D is perhaps TRBD1 (8 bases). CDR1 is SEHNR, CDR2 FQNEAQ, per germline (reference sequence). Trimming pared 5 bases from V and 4 bases from J, leaving 27 bases between. The CDR3 length is 18 residues. CDR3 in amino acids: CASSHSGSGQGFMYEQYF. CDR3 coding DNA: TGTGCCAGCAGCCATAGCGGGTCCGGACAGGGATTTATGTACGAGCAGTACTTC.

The rearrangement uses TRBV28 and TRBJ2-1; 13 bases line up with TRBD2. The CDR3 extends over 21 amino acids. Germline loops: CDR1 MDHEN, CDR2 SYDVKM. Germline trimming cut 5 bases from V and 0 bases from J; bases unmatched to any gene: 16. The CDR3 loop reads CASSSPLGTSGNGGSYNEQFF. CDR3 nucleotide sequence: TGTGCCAGCAGTAGCCCTTTAGGGACTAGCGGGAATGGGGGCTCCTACAATGAGCAGTTCTTC.

The CDR3 is CASSGAISGPPVEQYF. DNA of the CDR3: TGTGCCAGCAGCGGAGCCATTAGCGGCCCTCCTGTCGAGCAGTACTTC. This sequence joins TRBV7-9 and TRBJ2-7, with TRBD2 as a possible D gene (6 bases). Germline CDR1 reads SEHNR; CDR2 reads FQNEAQ (reference sequence). CDR3 size: 16 residues. Trimming removed 5 bases from V and 6 bases from J, with 23 bases in between.

The V and J genes are TRBV10-3 and TRBJ2-7; the D gene could be TRBD1 or TRBD2 (6 bases each). CDR1 is ENHRY and CDR2 is SYGVKD in the germline V gene. The CDR3 spans 13 residues. Trimming left V 8 bases short and J 2 bases short, with 13 bases between. The CDR3 region is CAIAGGGPYEQYF. The CDR3 DNA reads as TGTGCCATCGCAGGAGGGGGGCCCTACGAGCAGTACTTC.

The chain couples TRBV29-1 to TRBJ2-3, with D uncertain. Trimming stripped 4 bases from V and 1 base from J, with 3 bases between. The V gene's germline CDR1 is SQVTM and CDR2 ANQGSEA. This CDR3 comprises 11 residues. This chain's CDR3 is CSVGGTDTQYF. As DNA, the CDR3 is TGCAGCGTTGGCGGCACAGATACGCAGTATTTT.

This clone is classed as medium-sized. J is TRBJ1-2 and V is TRBV28; 7 nucleotides align to TRBD1. Germline V gives CDR1 MDHEN, CDR2 SYDVKM. The length of the CDR3 is 16 residues. With 4 bases clipped from V and 2 bases from J, the junction kept 10 bases outside the gene matches. In nucleotides, the CDR3 is TGTGCCAGCAGTTCCCCCGCGGGCAGGGGGAACTATGGCTACACCTTC. Its protein product is CASSSPAGRGNYGYTF.

The CDR3: CASSLVGVGETQYF. The CDR3 DNA reads TGTGCCAGCAGCTTAGTGGGGGTAGGGGAGACCCAGTACTTC. The J gene is TRBJ2-5, the V gene TRBV7-8, with D tentatively TRBD1 or TRBD2 (5 bases each). V lost 1 base, J lost 5 bases, and 11 bases lay in between. The germline V gene encodes CDR1 SGHVS and CDR2 FQNEAQ. The CDR3 contains 14 residues.

This clone was picked up one time. This chain uses TRBV7-6 with TRBJ1-2, with TRBD1 matching 8 bases. CDR1 is SGHVS and CDR2 is FNYEAQ in the germline V gene. The trim removed 6 bases at V and 2 bases at J, leaving 5 bases unmatched. The CDR3 is 14 amino acids. CDR3 protein: CASSSGGLNYGYTF. CDR3 coding DNA: TGTGCCAGCAGTTCAGGGGGCCTCAACTATGGCTACACCTTC. Complete variable domain (other parts from reference TRBV7-6 and TRBJ1-2): GAGVSQSPRYKVTKRGQDVALRCDPISGHVSLYWYRQALGQGPEFLTYFNYEAQQDKSGLPNDRFSAERPEGSISTLTIQRTEQRDSAMYRCASSSGGLNYGYTFGSGTRLTVV.

This clone was observed once. The chain uses TRBV28 and TRBJ1-6, with unresolved D. CDR1 and CDR2 (germline): MDHEN, SYDVKM. The V gene lost 5 bases and the J gene lost 9 bases, with 14 bases spanning the gap. The CDR3 is 14 amino acids. CDR3 protein: CASSLVLGFSPLHF. Written as DNA, the CDR3 is TGTGCCAGCAGTCTCGTCTTAGGGTTTTCACCCCTCCACTTT.

The chain links TRBV5-4 to TRBJ2-3; a possible D gene is TRBD1 (6 bases). The CDR3 extends over 18 amino acids. Trimming shortened V by 2 bases and J by 2 bases, and 21 bases separated the two germline ends. Germline CDR1 reads SGHNT; CDR2 reads YYREEE (reference sequence). Here the CDR3 DNA reads TGTGCCAGCAGCTTCGGGACATATAATACTAGGGACACAGATACGCAGTATTTT. The encoded protein is CASSFGTYNTRDTDTQYF.

The genes are TRBV4-1 and TRBJ2-1, with D possibly matching TRBD2 (5 bases). This CDR3 has 15 amino acids. The germline V and J ends were trimmed by 4 bases and 10 bases, with 20 bases remaining between them. Germline V gene sequence: CDR1 MGHRA, CDR2 YSYEKL. CDR3 residues: CASSPAPGSKGEQFF. The CDR3, as DNA: TGCGCCAGCAGCCCTGCACCGGGGTCTAAAGGGGAGCAGTTCTTC.

The CDR3 nucleotides read TGTGCCAGCAGTTCGGGACCGAACACCGGGGAGCTGTTTTTT. Translation: CASSSGPNTGELFF. V gene TRBV27 combines with J gene TRBJ2-2; possibly TRBD1 or TRBD2 for D (5 bases each). Trimming stripped 4 bases from V and 0 bases from J, with 6 bases between. This CDR3 has 14 residues. Germline V gene lookup returns CDR1 MNHEY and CDR2 SMNVEV (reference sequence).

The chain couples TRBV10-2 to TRBJ2-5; the match to TRBD1 covers 7 bases. The V and J ends lost 6 bases and 2 bases, in that order; junction bases with no gene match: 12. This CDR3 is 16 amino acids long. Germline values: CDR1 WSHSY, CDR2 SAAADI. The chain's CDR3 is CASRDGWGTAQETQYF. As DNA, the CDR3 is TGCGCCAGCAGGGACGGGTGGGGGACAGCACAAGAGACCCAGTACTTC.

This clone was detected once. The chain employs TRBV19 and TRBJ2-7; tentatively, D is TRBD2 (5 bases). From germline, CDR1 is LNHDA and CDR2 SQIVND (reference sequence). V shed 9 bases and J shed 7 bases, with 16 bases lying between them. This CDR3 region has 12 residues. CDR3 in amino acids: CASGPGSVEQYF. CDR3 nucleotides: TGTGCCAGCGGACCGGGGTCTGTGGAGCAGTACTTC.

This chain links TRBV4-3 with TRBJ2-3; TRBD2 matches 7 bases. The CDR3 has 17 residues. Trimming cost V 0 bases and J 3 bases; bases outside gene matches: 9. CDR1 and CDR2 (germline): LGHNA, YSLEER. The CDR3 loop is CASSQDIPAGVTDTQYF. CDR3 bases: TGCGCCAGCAGCCAAGATATCCCCGCGGGGGTGACAGATACGCAGTATTTT.

The chain employs TRBV7-9 and TRBJ1-2, with a weak D call TRBD1 (6 bases). CDR1 and CDR2 (germline): SEHNR, FQNEAQ (reference sequence). The CDR3 runs to 16 residues. Trimming pared 1 base from V and 3 bases from J, leaving 15 bases between. CDR3 region: CASSLVNRERDYGYTF. DNA for the CDR3: TGTGCCAGCAGCTTAGTAAACAGGGAGAGAGACTATGGCTACACCTTC. Variable domain in full (rest from reference TRBV7-9 and TRBJ1-2): DTGVSQNPRHKITKRGQNVTFRCDPISEHNRLYWYRQTLGQGPEFLTYFQNEAQLEKSRLLSDRFSAERPKGSFSTLEIQRTEQGDSAMYLCASSLVNRERDYGYTFGSGTRLTVV.

Note on this clone: Other DNA sequences from this sample encode an identical CDR3 as well. The J gene is TRBJ2-3, the V gene TRBV6-1; D gene uncertain. The V gene lost 0 bases and the J gene lost 10 bases, with 11 bases spanning the gap. Germline CDR1 reads MNHNS; CDR2 reads SASEGT. CDR3 length: 13 residues. This CDR3 is CASSEASVNSQYF. The DNA for the CDR3 is TGTGCCAGCAGTGAAGCGAGCGTCAACTCGCAGTATTTT.

The chain has TRBV13 and TRBJ2-7; D might be TRBD1 or TRBD2, each matching 6 bases. V dropped 5 bases and J dropped 3 bases, with 14 bases sitting between them. CDR1 and CDR2 (germline): PRHDT, FYEKMQ (reference sequence). The CDR3 is made up of 14 amino acids. The CDR3 sequence is CASSTRGGHYEQYF. The DNA for the CDR3 is TGTGCCAGCAGCACCCGTGGGGGGCACTACGAGCAGTACTTC. Full variable domain (rest looked up from reference TRBV13 and TRBJ2-7): AAGVIQSPRHLIKEKRETATLKCYPIPRHDTVYWYQQGPGQDPQFLISFYEKMQSDKGSIPDRFSAQQFSDYHSELNMSSLELGDSALYFCASSTRGGHYEQYFGPGTRLTVT.

The chain couples TRBV5-4 to TRBJ1-1, with a weak D call TRBD1 (6 bases). Trimming removed 2 bases from V and 14 bases from J, with 19 bases in between. Germline V gives CDR1 SGHNT, CDR2 YYREEE (reference sequence). CDR3 size: 13 residues. The CDR3 DNA sequence: TGTGCCAGCAGCTTAATGGGGGGGCCTGGGGAATTCTTT. Translation: CASSLMGGPGEFF.

The V and J genes are TRBV6-1 and TRBJ2-3, with D uncertain. There are 16 residues in the CDR3. The germline gives CDR1 MNHNS, CDR2 SASEGT. The ends were cut back, 1 base at V and 2 bases at J, with 13 bases in the middle. The CDR3 sequence: CASSEGEFGITDTQYF. The CDR3, as DNA: TGTGCCAGCAGTGAAGGCGAGTTTGGGATCACAGATACGCAGTATTTT.

This sequence joins TRBV4-1 and TRBJ2-2; 15 bases fit TRBD2. Per the germline V gene, CDR1 is MGHRA and CDR2 is YSYEKL. V lost 6 bases, J lost 5 bases, and 7 bases stayed unmatched. CDR3 length equals 17 residues. The CDR3 nucleotides are TGCGCCAGCAGTCCTCATGGACTAGCGGGAGGGACCGGGGAGCTGTTTTTT. Protein sequence: CASSPHGLAGGTGELFF.

The rearrangement uses TRBV7-9 and TRBJ2-7, with a possible D match to TRBD2 (5 bases). Trimming pared 5 bases from V and 6 bases from J, leaving 20 bases between. The CDR3 extends over 15 amino acids. Germline-derived CDR1 and CDR2 are SEHNR and FQNEAQ (reference sequence). In nucleotides, the CDR3 is TGTGCCAGCAGCGCCCGCTCAGGTCCTCGGGGCGAGCAGTACTTC. It specifies CASSARSGPRGEQYF.

V usage is TRBV28 and J usage is TRBJ1-5, with 8 nucleotides matching TRBD1. Germline-derived CDR1 and CDR2 are MDHEN and SYDVKM. The CDR3 totals 16 residues. The V gene end was trimmed by 2 bases and the J gene end by 3 bases; junction bases not matched to a gene: 6. The CDR3 here is CASSLSGTGFNQPQHF. In nucleotides, the CDR3 is TGTGCCAGCAGTTTAAGTGGGACAGGCTTCAATCAGCCCCAGCATTTT.

The rearrangement uses TRBV7-9 and TRBJ1-1, with 7 bases aligning to TRBD1. V lost 2 bases to trimming and J lost 0 bases; unmatched junction nucleotides: 3. This CDR3 contains 15 residues. In germline, CDR1 is SEHNR, CDR2 FQNEAQ (reference sequence). Written as DNA, the CDR3 is TGTGCCAGCAGCTTATTGACAGGGATGAACACTGAAGCTTTCTTT. Translating gives CASSLLTGMNTEAFF.

The rearrangement uses TRBV27 and TRBJ2-7; 13 bases fit TRBD2. The junction had 5 bases not matched to a gene; V was cut back by 4 bases and J by 5 bases. The CDR3 spans 15 residues. Per the germline V gene, CDR1 is MNHEY and CDR2 is SMNVEV (reference sequence). CDR3 loop: CASSYFGLAGDEQYF. Here the CDR3 DNA reads TGTGCCAGCAGTTATTTCGGACTAGCGGGAGACGAGCAGTACTTC.

The V call is TRBV27, the J call TRBJ2-5; 9 bases are shared with TRBD1. Germline CDR1 is MNHEY and CDR2 is SMNVEV (reference sequence). V lost 2 bases and J lost 7; bases outside the gene matches: 11. The CDR3 runs to 16 residues. Written as DNA, the CDR3 is TGTGCCAGCAGTTTAAAGACTACAGGGGGCCGAGGGACCCAGTACTTC. The encoded protein is CASSLKTTGGRGTQYF.

The CDR3 is CASSQDSSTYEAFF. The CDR3 bases are TGCGCCAGCAGCCAAGATTCCAGTACCTATGAAGCTTTCTTT. This chain joins TRBV4-1 and TRBJ1-1; D unresolved. The length of the CDR3 is 14 residues. Germline V gene sequence: CDR1 MGHRA, CDR2 YSYEKL. The ends were cut back, 0 bases at V and 7 bases at J, with 12 bases in the middle.

The chain has TRBV4-2 and TRBJ2-7; maybe TRBD2 (5 bases). Between the trimmed V and J ends, which lost 6 bases and 0 bases, there was a span of 9 bases. CDR1 and CDR2 from the germline V gene are LGHNA and YNFKEQ. This CDR3 region has 13 residues. In DNA form, the CDR3 reads TGTGCCAGCAGTAGCGAGACCTCCTACGAGCAGTACTTC. Translation gives CASSSETSYEQYF.

This sequence joins TRBV13 and TRBJ2-1; a weak D match, TRBD2 (5 bases). The CDR3 has 15 amino acids. V shed 1 base and J shed 0 bases, with 7 bases lying between them. Germline CDR1 and CDR2: PRHDT and FYEKMQ (reference sequence). In nucleotides, the CDR3 is TGTGCCAGCAGCTTAGTAGCGAACTCCTACAATGAGCAGTTCTTC. This translates into CASSLVANSYNEQFF.

This chain connects TRBV11-2 to TRBJ2-1; D uncertain. The ends were cut back, 0 bases at V and 3 bases at J, with 12 bases in the middle. CDR3 length: 16 amino acids. In germline, CDR1 is SGHAT, CDR2 FQNNGV. The CDR3 is CASSLDLGEDYNEQFF. The CDR3 DNA sequence: TGTGCCAGCAGCTTAGATTTGGGCGAAGACTACAATGAGCAGTTCTTC.